A selection of T cell receptor beta chains follows, all from one sample in a study of blood T cell repertoires in COVID-19. Libraries were prepared by immunoSEQ multiplex PCR; TCRdb keeps only in-frame clonotypes and omits some of them. The sample comprises 6,000 to 7,000 clones, 86% of which are singletons, and 10% rests with the top ten. Material: peripheral blood. The receptors here all came from a human donor with active COVID-19. The donor label of this sample is uncertain. The CDR3 runs from the conserved cysteine through the conserved F or W. The D gene is left open where the match is weak. Some rows mark clone size as missing; the rest say once, few, many or name a class of expanded clone.

D: TRBD2; J: TRBJ2-7; size: -; V: TRBV30; CDR3: CAWRGASGSRGKQYF; DNA: TGTGCCTGGAGGGGGGCTAGCGGGAGTCGGGGTAAGCAGTACTTC
D: TRBD1; J: TRBJ2-1; size: -; V: TRBV24-1; CDR3: CATSDAGTGSISSYNEQFF; DNA: TGTGCCACCAGTGATGCCGGGACAGGGTCAATCAGCTCCTACAATGAGCAGTTCTTC
D: TRBD2; J: TRBJ2-1; size: -; V: TRBV19; CDR3: CASSILAGDSYNEQFF; DNA: TGTGCCAGTAGTATACTAGCGGGGGACTCCTACAATGAGCAGTTCTTC
D: -; J: TRBJ2-4; size: -; V: TRBV21-1; CDR3: CASSPLCGPKNIQYF; DNA: TGTGCCAGCAGTCCGTTGTGCGGGCCCAAAAACATTCAGTACTTC
D: -; J: TRBJ1-5; size: -; V: TRBV6-1; CDR3: CASSEMRHGNQPQHF; DNA: TGTGCCAGCAGTGAAATGCGGCACGGGAATCAGCCCCAGCATTTT
D: -; J: TRBJ2-3; size: -; V: TRBV2; CDR3: CASTTPTDTQYF; DNA: TGTGCCAGCACTACCCCTACAGATACGCAGTATTTT
D: -; J: TRBJ1-4; size: -; V: TRBV28; CDR3: CASSFGGAGEKLFF; DNA: TGTGCCAGCAGTTTCGGCGGGGCAGGTGAAAAACTGTTTTTT
D: TRBD1; J: TRBJ2-7; size: -; V: TRBV7-2; CDR3: CASSPGQGPYEQYF; DNA: TGTGCCAGCAGCCCCGGACAGGGGCCCTACGAGCAGTACTTC
D: TRBD2; J: TRBJ2-2; size: -; V: TRBV2; CDR3: CASSELASGTGELFF; DNA: TGTGCCAGCAGTGAACTTGCTAGCGGCACCGGGGAGCTGTTTTTT
D: -; J: TRBJ1-5; size: few; V: TRBV12-3/TRBV12-4; CDR3: CASSLGQGHARHF; DNA: TGTGCCAGCAGTTTGGGCCAGGGACACGCCCGGCATTTT
D: -; J: TRBJ2-3; size: -; V: TRBV19; CDR3: CASSIVGSATDTQYF; DNA: TGTGCCAGTAGTATAGTCGGTAGCGCCACAGATACGCAGTATTTT
D: -; J: TRBJ1-5; size: -; V: TRBV15; CDR3: CATSSFDIRSNQPQHF; DNA: TGTGCCACCAGCAGCTTCGACATACGGAGCAATCAGCCCCAGCATTTT
D: TRBD1; J: TRBJ1-6; size: -; V: TRBV6-5; CDR3: CASSLDRGYNSPLHF; DNA: TGTGCCAGCAGTTTGGACAGGGGGTATAATTCACCCCTCCACTTT
D: -; J: TRBJ1-1; size: -; V: TRBV2; CDR3: CASSVRQAEAFF; DNA: TGTGCCAGCAGCGTAAGACAGGCTGAAGCTTTCTTT
D: -; J: TRBJ1-5; size: -; V: TRBV6-2/TRBV6-3; CDR3: CASSYSRVGQPQHF; DNA: TGTGCCAGCAGTTACTCCCGGGTAGGACAGCCCCAGCATTTT
D: -; J: TRBJ1-4; size: once; V: TRBV6-5; CDR3: CASSYSGGRVKLFF; DNA: TGTGCCAGCAGTTACTCCGGGGGAAGGGTAAAACTGTTTTTT
D: TRBD1; J: TRBJ2-7; size: -; V: TRBV5-1; CDR3: CASSPGQGAPYEQYF; DNA: TGCGCCAGCAGTCCCGGACAGGGGGCTCCCTACGAGCAGTACTTC
D: -; J: TRBJ1-1; size: -; V: TRBV30; CDR3: CAWTPGFNTEAFF; DNA: TGTGCCTGGACTCCGGGGTTCAACACTGAAGCTTTCTTT
D: -; J: TRBJ2-5; size: -; V: TRBV29-1; CDR3: CSVVRQETQYF; DNA: TGCAGCGTTGTCAGACAAGAGACCCAGTACTTC
D: TRBD2; J: TRBJ2-5; size: -; V: TRBV7-2; CDR3: CASSSLAGGPETQYF; DNA: TGTGCCAGCAGCTCCTTAGCGGGGGGGCCCGAGACCCAGTACTTC
D: TRBD2; J: TRBJ2-3; size: medium-sized; V: TRBV6-5; CDR3: CASSYSTGGTKQYF; DNA: TGTGCCAGCAGTTACTCGACGGGGGGGACTAAGCAGTATTTT
D: TRBD1; J: TRBJ1-1; size: -; V: TRBV10-3; CDR3: CAISESSLSGTGGVGTEAFF; DNA: TGTGCCATCAGTGAGTCCTCCTTATCCGGGACAGGGGGCGTAGGGACTGAAGCTTTCTTT
D: TRBD1; J: TRBJ1-1; size: -; V: TRBV7-8; CDR3: CASSLDRDRGEAFF; DNA: TGTGCCAGCAGCTTAGATAGGGACAGGGGTGAAGCTTTCTTT
D: TRBD1; J: TRBJ1-5; size: -; V: TRBV6-5; CDR3: CASSRDRASNQPQHF; DNA: TGTGCCAGCAGCCGGGACAGGGCTAGCAATCAGCCCCAGCATTTT
D: -; J: TRBJ2-7; size: -; V: TRBV6-2/TRBV6-3; CDR3: CASSYASEAYEQYF; DNA: TGTGCCAGCAGTTACGCTAGCGAGGCCTACGAGCAGTACTTC
D: TRBD2; J: TRBJ2-3; size: -; V: TRBV4-1; CDR3: CASSQPAGGPDTQYF; DNA: TGCGCCAGCAGCCAACCAGCGGGAGGACCAGATACGCAGTATTTT
D: -; J: TRBJ2-7; size: -; V: TRBV7-8; CDR3: CASSLAQGNEQYF; DNA: TGTGCCAGCAGCTTAGCCCAGGGAAACGAGCAGTACTTC
D: -; J: TRBJ2-3; size: -; V: TRBV5-1; CDR3: CASSLEVARITDTQYF; DNA: TGCGCCAGCAGCTTGGAGGTAGCCCGGATCACAGATACGCAGTATTTT
D: -; J: TRBJ2-1; size: -; V: TRBV28; CDR3: CASSLPSTSYNEQFF; DNA: TGTGCCAGCAGTTTGCCTAGCACATCCTACAATGAGCAGTTCTTC
D: -; J: TRBJ1-1; size: -; V: TRBV6-5; CDR3: CASSYSWTNEAFF; DNA: TGTGCCAGCAGTTACTCGTGGACAAATGAAGCTTTCTTT
D: TRBD2; J: TRBJ2-2; size: -; V: TRBV5-1; CDR3: CASSLGTSGTGELFF; DNA: TGCGCCAGCAGCTTGGGGACTAGCGGGACCGGGGAGCTGTTTTTT
D: -; J: TRBJ2-3; size: -; V: TRBV7-9; CDR3: CASSFGGPSTDTQYF; DNA: TGTGCCAGCAGCTTCGGGGGGCCTAGCACAGATACGCAGTATTTT
D: TRBD1; J: TRBJ1-1; size: -; V: TRBV28; CDR3: CASSSGTGVKNTEAFF; DNA: TGTGCCAGCAGTTCCGGGACAGGCGTCAAGAACACTGAAGCTTTCTTT
D: TRBD1; J: TRBJ2-3; size: -; V: TRBV2; CDR3: CASRGTGLPPDTQYF; DNA: TGTGCCAGCAGGGGGACAGGGCTGCCCCCAGATACGCAGTATTTT
D: TRBD1; J: TRBJ2-2; size: medium-sized; V: TRBV30; CDR3: CAWRTGSTGELFF; DNA: TGTGCCTGGAGGACAGGGAGCACCGGGGAGCTGTTTTTT
D: -; J: TRBJ2-7; size: -; V: TRBV7-8; CDR3: CASSLAGGSYEQYF; DNA: TGTGCCAGCAGCTTGGCCGGGGGCTCCTACGAGCAGTACTTC
D: TRBD1; J: TRBJ2-2; size: once; V: TRBV13; CDR3: CASSLGRGQGFGELFF; DNA: TGTGCCAGCAGCTTAGGCCGAGGACAGGGGTTCGGGGAGCTGTTTTTT
D: TRBD2; J: TRBJ2-1; size: -; V: TRBV20-1; CDR3: CSASAERGGSYNEQFF; DNA: TGCAGTGCTAGTGCAGAACGGGGGGGCTCCTACAATGAGCAGTTCTTC